Here is one TCR beta chain with its context. This entry comes from a study of blood T cell repertoires in COVID-19. The wider study: Acute-phase and convalescent COVID-19 samples originated in the United States, Italy and Spain.

Method: immunoSEQ multiplex PCR; TCRdb's copy keeps in-frame clones and lacks some. The sample has approximately 120,000 clones; roughly 83% are singletons. The CDR3 is 14 residues long. Deletions cut 3 bases from V and 7 bases from J, with 10 bases between. Germline lookup yields CDR1 MNHEY and CDR2 SMNVEV (reference sequence). The chain couples TRBV27 to TRBJ1-6, with D possibly matching TRBD1 (5 bases). This clonotype was sampled from a human donor in a cohort sampled during active COVID-19. The sequencing sample was made of peripheral blood. DNA of the CDR3: TGTGCCAGCAGTTTGACCGGGGGGAATTCACCCCTCCACTTT. It is translated as CASSLTGGNSPLHF.